The 13 T cell receptor beta chains given below trace back to one sample, sequenced in a study of Tregs in tolerant kidney transplant recipients. TCRdb keeps only in-frame clones here, not all; method: immunoSEQ multiplex PCR. The table records tens of thousands of clones, approximately 93% of them present only once. The nonmyeloablative bone marrow transplants came from related graft donors, with transient mixed chimerism. The specimen comprised CD4+ T cells from blood (PBMCs), sampled 12 months after the transplant. These receptor sequences come from a human patient who received a combined kidney and bone marrow transplant. Some of these T cells may belong to the graft donor.

The chain's CDR3 is CASSSTGVEQFF. The CDR3 region has the DNA TGTGCCAGCAGTTCGACAGGGGTTGAGCAGTTCTTC. This chain joins TRBV11-3 and TRBJ2-1, with 8 bases that match TRBD1. Trimming at V came to 6 bases and at J to 9 bases, leaving 4 bases not matched to a gene. The CDR3 runs to 12 residues. Germline V gene lookup returns CDR1 SGHNT and CDR2 YENEEA.

This chain links TRBV18 with TRBJ2-1, with 10 bases that match TRBD2. The V gene's germline CDR1 is KGHSH and CDR2 LQKENI. This CDR3 has 14 amino acids. Trimming took 3 bases from V and 10 from J; bases not matched to a gene: 6. Here the CDR3 DNA reads TGTGCCAGCTCACCGTCTAGCGGGGGACGAGAGCAGTTCTTC. Translating gives CASSPSSGGREQFF. The whole variable domain, filled in from reference TRBV18 and TRBJ2-1, reads NAGVMQNPRHLVRRRGQEARLRCSPMKGHSHVYWYRQLPEEGLKFMVYLQKENIIDESGMPKERFSAEFPKEGPSILRIQQVVRGDSAAYFCASSPSSGGREQFFGPGTRLTVL.

The rearrangement links TRBV5-4 to TRBJ2-1; TRBD2 aligns across 7 bases. The germline gives CDR1 SGHNT, CDR2 YYREEE (reference sequence). J gave up 9 bases and V 0 bases, and 9 bases lay outside the gene matches. The CDR3 totals 15 residues. The CDR3 region has the DNA TGTGCCAGCAGCTTGGCAGGCGGGAGCTGGAGTGAGCAGTTCTTC. Its protein product is CASSLAGGSWSEQFF.

The rearrangement joins TRBV28 to TRBJ2-1; TRBD2 matches at 8 bases. The CDR3 runs 17 residues. CDR1 is MDHEN and CDR2 is SYDVKM in the germline V gene. Unmatched junction bases numbered 10, after V lost 3 bases and J lost 3 bases. As DNA, the CDR3 is TGTGCCAGCAGTTTTGACTCCGGGGGGGGAGTCTACAATGAGCAGTTCTTC. Its protein is CASSFDSGGGVYNEQFF.

Comments on this clone: At one end the junction does not follow the germline gene, possibly because of a read error. Other DNA variants within this sample encode the same CDR3. V gene TRBV7-2 combines with J gene TRBJ1-6; 7 bases agree with TRBD1. The CDR3 contains 15 residues. CDR1 and CDR2 (germline): SGHTA, FQGNSA. CDR3 residues: CASSPNRGDNSPLHF. Written as DNA, the CDR3 is TGTGCCAGCAGCCCAAACAGGGGTGACAATTCCCCCCTCCACTTT.

This CDR3 is CASSPQTGDAGYTF. CDR3 in DNA: TGTGCCAGCTCACCGCAGACAGGGGATGCTGGCTACACCTTC. The V and J genes are TRBV18 and TRBJ1-2; 8 bases align to TRBD1. CDR1 and CDR2 from the germline V gene are KGHSH and LQKENI. The CDR3 runs 14 residues. J was trimmed by 7 bases and V by 3 bases; bases with no gene match: 7.

This clone came up once. V gene TRBV4-2 combines with J gene TRBJ2-7, with D maybe TRBD1 (7 bases). Per the germline V gene, CDR1 is LGHNA and CDR2 is YNFKEQ. The CDR3 covers 15 residues. The germline V and J ends were trimmed by 1 base and 6 bases, with 16 bases remaining between them. The CDR3 nucleotides are TGTGCCAGCAGCCAAGTCCGGTCAGGGGGGTCCGAGCAGTACTTC. This encodes CASSQVRSGGSEQYF.

Details on this clone: One end of the junction is discordant with germline, which a read error may explain. The V call is TRBV5-1, the J call TRBJ2-1; D possibly corresponds to TRBD1 (6 bases). There are 14 residues in the CDR3. CDR1 and CDR2 from the germline V gene are SGHRS and YFSETQ. CDR3 nucleotide sequence: TGCGCCAGCAGCTTGGGGCTTCAGGGGAATGGGCAGTTCTTC. It translates to CASSLGLQGNGQFF.

V usage is TRBV11-3 and J usage is TRBJ2-1, with 11 bases matching TRBD2. This CDR3 has 15 amino acids. Germline trimming cut 5 bases from V and 7 bases from J; bases unmatched to any gene: 7. In germline, CDR1 is SGHNT, CDR2 YENEEA. The CDR3: CASSQRLAGLNEQFF. The CDR3 DNA is TGTGCCAGCAGCCAGAGACTAGCGGGGTTGAATGAGCAGTTCTTC.

The CDR3 is CASSLTSGGEETQYF. As DNA, the CDR3 is TGTGCCAGCAGCTTGACTAGCGGGGGGGAGGAGACCCAGTACTTC. This rearrangement joins TRBV5-4 to TRBJ2-5, with 13 bases matching TRBD2. The germline gives CDR1 SGHNT, CDR2 YYREEE (reference sequence). V gave up 1 base and J gave up 5 bases; unmatched junction bases: 2. The CDR3 contains 15 residues.

The J gene is TRBJ2-7, the V gene TRBV4-1; TRBD1 matches 7 bases. Germline lookup yields CDR1 MGHRA and CDR2 YSYEKL. The trim removed 5 bases at V and 1 base at J, leaving 5 bases unmatched. This CDR3 has 14 residues. The CDR3, as DNA: TGCGCCAGCAGCTACCCGGGACAGTCCTACGAGCAGTACTTC. It is translated as CASSYPGQSYEQYF.

This chain uses TRBV11-2 with TRBJ2-5, with TRBD1 matching 8 bases. Germline V lookup: CDR1 SGHAT, CDR2 FQNNGV. V lost 5 bases to trimming and J lost 5 bases; unmatched junction nucleotides: 10. The CDR3 covers 15 residues. The CDR3 bases are TGTGCCAGCAGCCGATTTCAGGGGGCGCGGGAGACCCAGTACTTC. Residues: CASSRFQGARETQYF.

The gene calls are TRBV19 and TRBJ1-1; 10 bases match TRBD1. The ends lost 6 bases at V and 5 bases at J; junction bases unmatched: 6. This CDR3 contains 14 residues. Germline CDR1 and CDR2: LNHDA and SQIVND (reference sequence). CDR3 DNA sequence: TGTGCCAGTAGACGGGACAGGGGTTTAACTGAAGCTTTCTTT. Residues: CASRRDRGLTEAFF. The full variable domain, its missing parts supplied by reference TRBV19 and TRBJ1-1, is DGGITQSPKYLFRKEGQNVTLSCEQNLNHDAMYWYRQDPGQGLRLIYYSQIVNDFQKGDIAEGYSVSREKKESFPLTVTSAQKNPTAFYLCASRRDRGLTEAFFGQGTRLTVV.